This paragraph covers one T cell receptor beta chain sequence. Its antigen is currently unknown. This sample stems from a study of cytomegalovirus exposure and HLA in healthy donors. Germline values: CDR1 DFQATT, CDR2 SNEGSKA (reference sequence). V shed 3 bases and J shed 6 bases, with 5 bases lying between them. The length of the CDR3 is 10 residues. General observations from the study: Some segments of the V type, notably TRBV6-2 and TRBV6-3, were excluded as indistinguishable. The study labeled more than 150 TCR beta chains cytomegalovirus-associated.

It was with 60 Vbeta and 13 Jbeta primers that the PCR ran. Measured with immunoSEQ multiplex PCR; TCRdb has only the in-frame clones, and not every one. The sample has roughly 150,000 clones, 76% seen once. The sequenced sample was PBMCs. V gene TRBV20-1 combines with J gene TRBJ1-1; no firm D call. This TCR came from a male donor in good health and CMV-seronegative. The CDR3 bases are TGCAGTGCTAGCCTCCCTGAAGCTTTCTTT. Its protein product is CSASLPEAFF.